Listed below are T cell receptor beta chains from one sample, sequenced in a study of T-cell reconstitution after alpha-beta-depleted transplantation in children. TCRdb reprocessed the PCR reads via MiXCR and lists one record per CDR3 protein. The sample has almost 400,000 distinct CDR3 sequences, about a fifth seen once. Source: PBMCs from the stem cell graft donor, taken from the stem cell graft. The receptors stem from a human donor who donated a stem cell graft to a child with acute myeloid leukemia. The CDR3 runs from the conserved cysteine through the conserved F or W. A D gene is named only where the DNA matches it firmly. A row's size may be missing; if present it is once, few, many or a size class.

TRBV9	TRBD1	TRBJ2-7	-	TGTGCCAGCAGCGTACGTCTACCGACCGGGACAGATATAACCTACGAGCAGTACTTC	CASSVRLPTGTDITYEQYF
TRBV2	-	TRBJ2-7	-	TGTGCCATCTTACCTTGGGATGACTACGAGCAGTACTTC	CAILPWDDYEQYF
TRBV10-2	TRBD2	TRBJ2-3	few	TGCGCCAGCAGTGAGTCGACTAGCGGGTTCGATACGCAGTATTTT	CASSESTSGFDTQYF
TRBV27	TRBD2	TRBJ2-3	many	TGTGCCAGCAGTTTATCCCTAGCGGGAGTAAGGGATACGCAGTATTTT	CASSLSLAGVRDTQYF
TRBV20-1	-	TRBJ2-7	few	TGCAGTGCTAGAGACGGGAGTTTTCTGTACGAGCAGTACTTC	CSARDGSFLYEQYF
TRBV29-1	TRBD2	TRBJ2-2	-	TGCAGCGTTGAGGCCGGGGAGGGTCCGCCGGGGGAGCTGTTTTTT	CSVEAGEGPPGELFF
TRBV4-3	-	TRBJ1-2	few	TGCGCCAGCAGCCAAGATTATTCGGCAGGGGAAGGCTACACCTTC	CASSQDYSAGEGYTF
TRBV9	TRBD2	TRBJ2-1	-	TGTGCCAGCAGCCCCCCCGGGGGGAGCTCCTACAATGAGCAGTTCTTC	CASSPPGGSSYNEQFF
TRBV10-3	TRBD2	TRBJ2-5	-	TGTGCCATCAGTGAGGCGACTAGCGGGACGTATGAGACCCAGTACTTC	CAISEATSGTYETQYF
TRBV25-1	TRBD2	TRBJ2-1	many	TGTGCCAGCAGGAACCTTATAGGGAGGGGTAGCGATGAGCAGTTCTTC	CASRNLIGRGSDEQFF
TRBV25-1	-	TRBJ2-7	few	TGTGCCAGCAGTCCCGGACCCAAGGTTTACGAGCAGTACTTC	CASSPGPKVYEQYF
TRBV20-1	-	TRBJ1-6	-	TGCAGTGCTAGTATGGGGGTCGGTTCACCCCTCCACTTT	CSASMGVGSPLHF
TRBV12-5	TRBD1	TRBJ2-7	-	TGTGCTAGTGGTCGGGACAGGGGAAACGAGCAGTACTTC	CASGRDRGNEQYF
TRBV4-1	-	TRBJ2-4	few	TGCGCCAGCAGCCAACTAGGGTCGGTAGCCAAAAACATTCAGTACTTC	CASSQLGSVAKNIQYF
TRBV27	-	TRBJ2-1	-	TGTGCCAGCAGTATTCGAAGCTCCTACAATGAGCAGTTCTTC	CASSIRSSYNEQFF
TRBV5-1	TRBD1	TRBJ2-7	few	TGCGCCAGCAGCTTCGGGGGAAGTGGCAGGGGGCGCGAGCAGTACTTC	CASSFGGSGRGREQYF
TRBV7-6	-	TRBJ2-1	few	TGTGCCAGCAGCTTATGGGGGGAGACCTACAATGAGCAGTTCTTC	CASSLWGETYNEQFF
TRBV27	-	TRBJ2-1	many	TGTGCCAGCAGTTTCTACAATGAGCAGTTCTTC	CASSFYNEQFF
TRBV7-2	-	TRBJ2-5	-	TGTGCCAGCAGCTTACCGGGAAGCCAAGAGACCCAGTACTTC	CASSLPGSQETQYF
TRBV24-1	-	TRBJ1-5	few	TGTGCCACCAGTGATCCACAGTCCCCTAATCAGCCCCAGCATTTT	CATSDPQSPNQPQHF
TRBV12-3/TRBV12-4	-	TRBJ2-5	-	TGTGCCAGCAGCCTAGAGCCCTTATCGGTCCCCTACGGGGAGACCCAGTACTTC	CASSLEPLSVPYGETQYF
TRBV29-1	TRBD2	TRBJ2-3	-	TGCAGCGCCGGGACTAGCGGGTTTAGGGATACGCAGTATTTT	CSAGTSGFRDTQYF
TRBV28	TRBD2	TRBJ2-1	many	TGTGCCAGCAGTCCTCTAGCGGGCGACTACAATGAGCAGTTCTTC	CASSPLAGDYNEQFF
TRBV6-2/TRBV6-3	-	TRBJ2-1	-	TGTGCCAGCAGTTATTGGCTAGCGAGCTACAATGAGCAGTTCTTC	CASSYWLASYNEQFF
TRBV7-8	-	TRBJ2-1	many	TGTGCCAGCAGCTTAGCAGGGGCGGGACATGAGCAGTTCTTC	CASSLAGAGHEQFF
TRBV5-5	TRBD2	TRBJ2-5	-	TGTGCCAGCAGTAGACTAGCGGAAGAGACCCAGTACTTC	CASSRLAEETQYF
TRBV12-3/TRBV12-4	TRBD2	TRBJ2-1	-	TGTGCCAGCAGGGGGGGGACTTCGGTCAATGAGCAGTTCTTC	CASRGGTSVNEQFF
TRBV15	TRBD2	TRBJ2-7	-	TGTGCCACCAGCAGAGATTTTAGCGGGAGTCATAACGAGCAGTACTTC	CATSRDFSGSHNEQYF
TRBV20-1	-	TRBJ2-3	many	TGCAGTGCTATCCTGACAGATACGCAGTATTTT	CSAILTDTQYF
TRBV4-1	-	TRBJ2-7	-	TGCGCCAGCAGCCAATGTCTCACAGGGTGTTCCTACGAGCAGTACTTC	CASSQCLTGCSYEQYF
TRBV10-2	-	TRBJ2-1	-	TGCGCCAGCAGTGAGTCGTGGCAGGGAGAGCACAATGAGCAGTTCTTC	CASSESWQGEHNEQFF
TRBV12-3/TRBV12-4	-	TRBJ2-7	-	TGTGCCAGCAGGCCGGGAGCCTACGAGCAGTACTTC	CASRPGAYEQYF
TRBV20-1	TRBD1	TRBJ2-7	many	TGCAGTGCGACCGGGACAGGGTCCTACGAGCAGTACTTC	CSATGTGSYEQYF
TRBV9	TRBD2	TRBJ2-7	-	TGTGCCAGCAGCGCCGGGACTAGTGGTGAGCAGTACTTC	CASSAGTSGEQYF
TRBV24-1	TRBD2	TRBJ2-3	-	TGTGCCACCACCGGGACTAGCGTGGCGGATACGCAGTATTTT	CATTGTSVADTQYF
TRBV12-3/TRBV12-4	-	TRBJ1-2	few	TGTGCCAGCAGTTTTGTTTCGGGGGCTGGAGGCTACACCTTC	CASSFVSGAGGYTF